This paragraph reports one T cell receptor beta chain. The assay was immunoSEQ multiplex PCR, and TCRdb's table has in-frame clones only and misses some. This repertoire shows 150,000 to 180,000 clones, about 88% found once; its top ten account for 20% to 25%. This sample was included in a study of cytomegalovirus exposure and HLA in healthy donors. For the study at large: Both the roughly 120 validation repertoires and the approximately 670 first-cohort repertoires used the same platform, as reported by a later analysis.

The CDR3 is 17 residues long. V was pared by 4 bases and J by 0 bases, with 5 bases of the junction left unmatched. Germline values: CDR1 SGHAT, CDR2 FQNNGV. The donors were in the approximately 120-subject validation cohort; that cohort was separate from the 666-subject first cohort. The sequence was collected from a man aged 18 to 30 in good health and CMV-seropositive. The chain combines TRBV11-2 with TRBJ2-3; 12 positions agree with TRBD2. The source material was PBMCs. This chain's CDR3 is CASSSPGLAGSTDTQYF. CDR3 coding DNA: TGTGCCAGCAGCTCACCGGGACTAGCGGGTAGCACAGATACGCAGTATTTT.